One sample yielded the 6 T cell receptor beta chains listed below, sequenced in a study of cytomegalovirus exposure and HLA in healthy donors. Measured with immunoSEQ multiplex PCR; TCRdb has only the in-frame clones, and not every one. The sample holds about 240,000 clones, approximately 84% seen once. The sample taken for sequencing was PBMCs. Receptor source: a woman under 40 in good health and CMV-seropositive.

This clone has a handful of counts. This chain connects TRBV5-4 to TRBJ2-7; the match to TRBD1 covers 7 bases. The length of the CDR3 is 16 residues. Unmatched junction bases numbered 11, after V lost 4 bases and J lost 1 base. CDR1 is SGHNT and CDR2 is YYREEE in the germline V gene (reference sequence). The CDR3: CASSGSTGPASYEQYF. The CDR3, as DNA: TGTGCCAGCAGCGGATCGACAGGGCCAGCGTCCTACGAGCAGTACTTC.

The gene calls are TRBV19 and TRBJ2-7; 7 nucleotides line up with TRBD1. Germline V CDR1 and CDR2: LNHDA, SQIVND (reference sequence). This CDR3 region has 15 residues. V dropped 6 bases and J dropped 3; count of bases not matched to a gene: 11. Here the CDR3 DNA reads TGTGCCAGTAGCCAAGGACAGGTAAGGGTCTACGAGCAGTACTTC. This codes for CASSQGQVRVYEQYF.

This chain links TRBV19 with TRBJ1-1, with 11 bases lining up with TRBD1. The CDR3 runs 13 residues. Germline V gene sequence: CDR1 LNHDA, CDR2 SQIVND (reference sequence). The V segment lost 6 bases and the J segment 6 bases; nucleotides outside the gene matches: 3. The CDR3 region has the DNA TGTGCCAGTAGGAAGGGACAGGGGGCTGAAGCTTTCTTT. It is translated as CASRKGQGAEAFF.

The chain links TRBV6-1 to TRBJ1-2, with a tentative D call TRBD1 (5 bases). Germline V CDR1 and CDR2: MNHNS, SASEGT. Trimming took off 8 bases at V and 0 bases at J, with 16 bases between the two ends. The CDR3 runs to 15 residues. This chain's CDR3 is CASSFGARANYGYTF. In DNA form, the CDR3 reads TGTGCCAGCTCTTTTGGGGCCCGAGCTAACTATGGCTACACCTTC.

The CDR3 coding sequence is TGTGCCAGCAGTTATTACAGCTCCTACGAGCAGTACTTC. Its protein is CASSYYSSYEQYF. The chain joins TRBV6-5 to TRBJ2-7, with D unresolved. The CDR3 is made up of 13 amino acids. CDR1 is MNHEY and CDR2 is SVGAGI in the germline V gene. Trimming removed 3 bases at V and 0 bases at J, with 6 bases between.

This clone was observed once. The rearrangement joins TRBV28 to TRBJ1-1; 7 nucleotides align to TRBD1. The CDR3 runs to 14 residues. Per germline, CDR1 MDHEN and CDR2 SYDVKM. V lost 4 bases, J lost 4 bases, and 6 bases stayed unmatched. The CDR3 protein is CASSWRGLGTEAFF. CDR3 nucleotide sequence: TGTGCCAGCAGTTGGAGGGGGCTGGGCACTGAAGCTTTCTTT. Looking up the rest from reference TRBV28 and TRBJ1-1 gives the full variable domain: DVKVTQSSRYLVKRTGEKVFLECVQDMDHENMFWYRQDPGLGLRLIYFSYDVKMKEKGDIPEGYSVSREKKERFSLILESASTNQTSMYLCASSWRGLGTEAFFGQGTRLTVV.